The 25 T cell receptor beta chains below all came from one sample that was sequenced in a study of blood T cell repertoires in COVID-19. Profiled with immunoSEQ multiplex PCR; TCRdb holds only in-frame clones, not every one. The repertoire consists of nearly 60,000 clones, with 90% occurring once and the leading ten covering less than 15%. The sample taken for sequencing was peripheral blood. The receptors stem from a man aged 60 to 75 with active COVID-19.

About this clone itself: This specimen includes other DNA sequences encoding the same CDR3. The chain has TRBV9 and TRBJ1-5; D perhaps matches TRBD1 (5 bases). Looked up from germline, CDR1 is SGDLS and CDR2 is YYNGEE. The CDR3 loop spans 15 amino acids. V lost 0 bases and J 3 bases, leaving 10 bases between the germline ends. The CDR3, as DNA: TGTGCCAGCAGCGTAGACGGGGGAGACAATCAGCCCCAGCATTTT. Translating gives CASSVDGGDNQPQHF.

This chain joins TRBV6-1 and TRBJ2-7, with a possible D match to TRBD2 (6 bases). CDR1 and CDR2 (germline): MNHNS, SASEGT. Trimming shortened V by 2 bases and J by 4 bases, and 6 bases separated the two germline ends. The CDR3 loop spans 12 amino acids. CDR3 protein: CASSERGYEQYF. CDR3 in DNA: TGTGCCAGCAGTGAACGGGGGTACGAGCAGTACTTC.

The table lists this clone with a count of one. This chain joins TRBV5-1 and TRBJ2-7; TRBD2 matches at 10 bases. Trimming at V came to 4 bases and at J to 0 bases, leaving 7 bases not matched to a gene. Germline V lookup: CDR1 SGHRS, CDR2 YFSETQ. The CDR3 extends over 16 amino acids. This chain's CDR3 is CASSPMPSGSSYEQYF. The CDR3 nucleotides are TGCGCCAGCAGCCCGATGCCTAGCGGGAGCTCCTACGAGCAGTACTTC.

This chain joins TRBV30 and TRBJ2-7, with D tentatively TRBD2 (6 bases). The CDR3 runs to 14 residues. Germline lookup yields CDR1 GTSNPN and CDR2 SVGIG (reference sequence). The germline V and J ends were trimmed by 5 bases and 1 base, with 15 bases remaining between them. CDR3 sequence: CAWAAGWGSYEQYF. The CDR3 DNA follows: TGTGCCTGGGCGGCGGGGTGGGGATCCTACGAGCAGTACTTC.

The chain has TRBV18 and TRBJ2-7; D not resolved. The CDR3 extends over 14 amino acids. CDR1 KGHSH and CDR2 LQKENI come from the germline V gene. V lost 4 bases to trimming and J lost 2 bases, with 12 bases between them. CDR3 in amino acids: CASSLGVHPYEQYF. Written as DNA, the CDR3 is TGTGCCAGCTCACTAGGAGTCCACCCCTACGAGCAGTACTTC.

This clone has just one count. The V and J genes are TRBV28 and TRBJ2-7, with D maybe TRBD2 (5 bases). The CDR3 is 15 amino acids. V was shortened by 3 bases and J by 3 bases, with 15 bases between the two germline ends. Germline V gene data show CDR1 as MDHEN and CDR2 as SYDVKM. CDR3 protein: CASSFGGSLIYEQYF. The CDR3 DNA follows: TGTGCCAGCAGTTTCGGTGGGAGTCTCATCTACGAGCAGTACTTC.

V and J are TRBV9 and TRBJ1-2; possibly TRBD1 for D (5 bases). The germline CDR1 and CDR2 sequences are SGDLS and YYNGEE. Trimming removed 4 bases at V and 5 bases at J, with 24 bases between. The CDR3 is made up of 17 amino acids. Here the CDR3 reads CASSIYQGSAATYGYTF. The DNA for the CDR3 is TGTGCCAGCAGCATATACCAGGGTTCCGCTGCGACATATGGCTACACCTTC.

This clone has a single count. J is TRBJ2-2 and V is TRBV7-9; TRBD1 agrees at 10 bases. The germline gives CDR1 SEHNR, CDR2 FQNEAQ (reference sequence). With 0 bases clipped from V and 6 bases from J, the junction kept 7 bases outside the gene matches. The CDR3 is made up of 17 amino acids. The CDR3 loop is CASSLALGQGRAGELFF. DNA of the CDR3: TGTGCCAGCAGCTTAGCGCTGGGACAGGGGCGGGCCGGGGAGCTGTTTTTT. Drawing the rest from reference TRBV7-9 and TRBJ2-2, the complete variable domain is DTGVSQNPRHKITKRGQNVTFRCDPISEHNRLYWYRQTLGQGPEFLTYFQNEAQLEKSRLLSDRFSAERPKGSFSTLEIQRTEQGDSAMYLCASSLALGQGRAGELFFGEGSRLTVL.

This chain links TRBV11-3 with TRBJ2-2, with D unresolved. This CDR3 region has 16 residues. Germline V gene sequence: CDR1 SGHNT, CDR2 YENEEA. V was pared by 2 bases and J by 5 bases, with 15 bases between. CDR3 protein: CASSLSLTTRTGELFF. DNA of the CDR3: TGTGCCAGCAGCTTAAGCCTTACCACCCGAACCGGGGAGCTGTTTTTT. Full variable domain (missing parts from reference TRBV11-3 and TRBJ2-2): EAGVVQSPRYKIIEKKQPVAFWCNPISGHNTLYWYLQNLGQGPELLIRYENEEAVDDSQLPKDRFSAERLKGVDSTLKIQPAELGDSAVYLCASSLSLTTRTGELFFGEGSRLTVL.

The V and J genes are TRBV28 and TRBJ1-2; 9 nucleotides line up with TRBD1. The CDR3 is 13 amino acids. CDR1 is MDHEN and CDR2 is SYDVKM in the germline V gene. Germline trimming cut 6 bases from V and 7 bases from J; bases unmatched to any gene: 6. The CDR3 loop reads CASRSTGGPGYTF. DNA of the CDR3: TGTGCCAGCAGATCAACAGGGGGCCCTGGCTACACCTTC.

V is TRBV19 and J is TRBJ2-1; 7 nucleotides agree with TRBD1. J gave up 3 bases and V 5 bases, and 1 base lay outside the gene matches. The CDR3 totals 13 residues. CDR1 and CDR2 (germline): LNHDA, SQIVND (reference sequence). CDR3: CASSRDSYNEQFF. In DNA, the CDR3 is TGTGCCAGTAGTCGGGACAGCTACAATGAGCAGTTCTTC.

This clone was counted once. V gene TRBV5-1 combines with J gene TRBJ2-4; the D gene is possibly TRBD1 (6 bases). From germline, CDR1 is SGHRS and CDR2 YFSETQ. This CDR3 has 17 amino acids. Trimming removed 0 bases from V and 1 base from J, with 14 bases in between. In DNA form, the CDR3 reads TGCGCCAGCAGCTTGGGCGTATATAGGGGGGCCAAAAACATTCAGTACTTC. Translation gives CASSLGVYRGAKNIQYF.

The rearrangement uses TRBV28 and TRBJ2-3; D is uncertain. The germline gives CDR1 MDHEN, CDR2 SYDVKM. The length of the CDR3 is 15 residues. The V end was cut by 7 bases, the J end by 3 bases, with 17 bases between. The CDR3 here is CASIPGSSSTDTQYF. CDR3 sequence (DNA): TGTGCCAGCATCCCCGGGTCTAGTTCGACAGATACGCAGTATTTT. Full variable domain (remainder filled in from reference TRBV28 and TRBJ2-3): DVKVTQSSRYLVKRTGEKVFLECVQDMDHENMFWYRQDPGLGLRLIYFSYDVKMKEKGDIPEGYSVSREKKERFSLILESASTNQTSMYLCASIPGSSSTDTQYFGPGTRLTVL.

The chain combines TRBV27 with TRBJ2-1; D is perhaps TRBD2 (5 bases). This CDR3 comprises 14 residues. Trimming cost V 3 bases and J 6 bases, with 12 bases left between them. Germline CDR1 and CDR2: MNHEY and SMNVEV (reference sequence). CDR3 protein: CASSFGLASNEQFF. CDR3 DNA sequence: TGTGCCAGCAGTTTCGGCTTAGCGAGCAATGAGCAGTTCTTC.

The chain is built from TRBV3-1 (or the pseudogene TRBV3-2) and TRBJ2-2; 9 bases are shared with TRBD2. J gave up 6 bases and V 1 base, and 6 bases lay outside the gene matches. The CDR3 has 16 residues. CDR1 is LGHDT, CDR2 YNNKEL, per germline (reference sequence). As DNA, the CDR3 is TGTGCCAGCAGCCAAGGGCGGGGGGGCCGCGCCGGGGAGCTGTTTTTT. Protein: CASSQGRGGRAGELFF.

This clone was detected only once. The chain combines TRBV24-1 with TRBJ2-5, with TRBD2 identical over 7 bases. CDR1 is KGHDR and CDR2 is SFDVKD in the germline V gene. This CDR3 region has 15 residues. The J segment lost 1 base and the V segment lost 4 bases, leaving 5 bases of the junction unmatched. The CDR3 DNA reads TGTGCCACCAGTGAGGGAGGGTTGCGCCAAGAGACCCAGTACTTC. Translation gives CATSEGGLRQETQYF.

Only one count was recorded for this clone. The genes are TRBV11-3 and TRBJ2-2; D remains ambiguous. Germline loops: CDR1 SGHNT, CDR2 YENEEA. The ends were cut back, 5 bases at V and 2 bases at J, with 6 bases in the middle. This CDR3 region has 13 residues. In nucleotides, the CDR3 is TGTGCCAGCAGCGCGCGTAACACCGGGGAGCTGTTTTTT. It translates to CASSARNTGELFF.

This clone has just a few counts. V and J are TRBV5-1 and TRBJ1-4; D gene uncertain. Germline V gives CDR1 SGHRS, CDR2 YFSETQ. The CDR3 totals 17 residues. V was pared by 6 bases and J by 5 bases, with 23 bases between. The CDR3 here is CASTFFPGLDRNEKLFF. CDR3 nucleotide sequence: TGCGCCAGCACTTTTTTCCCCGGACTCGATAGGAATGAAAAACTGTTTTTT.

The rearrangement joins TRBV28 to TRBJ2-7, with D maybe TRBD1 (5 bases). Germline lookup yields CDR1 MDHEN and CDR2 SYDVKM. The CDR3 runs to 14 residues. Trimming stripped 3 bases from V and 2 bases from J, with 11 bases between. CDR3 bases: TGTGCCAGCAGTTTGTCGCCAGGGCCCTACGAGCAGTACTTC. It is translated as CASSLSPGPYEQYF.

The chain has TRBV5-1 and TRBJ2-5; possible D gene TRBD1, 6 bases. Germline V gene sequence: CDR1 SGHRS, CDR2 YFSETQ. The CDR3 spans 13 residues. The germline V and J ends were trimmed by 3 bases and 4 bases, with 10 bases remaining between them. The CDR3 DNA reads TGCGCCAGCAGCTCTAGGGGGTTAGAGACCCAGTACTTC. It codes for CASSSRGLETQYF. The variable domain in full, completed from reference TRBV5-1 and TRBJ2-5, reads KAGVTQTPRYLIKTRGQQVTLSCSPISGHRSVSWYQQTPGQGLQFLFEYFSETQRNKGNFPGRFSGRQFSNSRSEMNVSTLELGDSALYLCASSSRGLETQYFGPGTRLLVL.

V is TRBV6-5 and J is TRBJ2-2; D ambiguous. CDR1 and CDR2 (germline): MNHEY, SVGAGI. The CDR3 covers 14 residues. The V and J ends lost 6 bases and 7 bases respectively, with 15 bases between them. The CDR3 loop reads CASRSQALHGELFF. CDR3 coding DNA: TGTGCCAGCAGATCTCAGGCACTCCACGGGGAGCTGTTTTTT.

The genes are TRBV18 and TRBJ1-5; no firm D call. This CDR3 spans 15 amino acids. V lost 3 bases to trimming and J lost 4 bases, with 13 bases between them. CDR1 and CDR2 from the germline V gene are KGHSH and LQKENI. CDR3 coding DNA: TGTGCCAGCTCACCCTCGGGGAGCCGGAATCAGCCCCAGCATTTT. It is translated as CASSPSGSRNQPQHF.

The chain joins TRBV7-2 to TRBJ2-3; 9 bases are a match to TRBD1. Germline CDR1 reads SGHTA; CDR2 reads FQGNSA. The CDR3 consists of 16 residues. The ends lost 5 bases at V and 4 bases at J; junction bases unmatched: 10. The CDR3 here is CASSKQGAGVADTQYF. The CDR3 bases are TGTGCCAGCAGCAAACAGGGGGCGGGAGTCGCAGATACGCAGTATTTT.

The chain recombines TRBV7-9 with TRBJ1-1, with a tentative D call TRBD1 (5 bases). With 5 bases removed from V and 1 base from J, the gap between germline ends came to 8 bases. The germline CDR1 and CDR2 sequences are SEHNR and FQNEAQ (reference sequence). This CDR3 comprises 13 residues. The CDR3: CASSRQGNTEAFF. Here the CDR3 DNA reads TGTGCCAGCAGCCGCCAGGGGAACACTGAAGCTTTCTTT. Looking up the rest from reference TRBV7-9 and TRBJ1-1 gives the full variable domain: DTGVSQNPRHKITKRGQNVTFRCDPISEHNRLYWYRQTLGQGPEFLTYFQNEAQLEKSRLLSDRFSAERPKGSFSTLEIQRTEQGDSAMYLCASSRQGNTEAFFGQGTRLTVV.

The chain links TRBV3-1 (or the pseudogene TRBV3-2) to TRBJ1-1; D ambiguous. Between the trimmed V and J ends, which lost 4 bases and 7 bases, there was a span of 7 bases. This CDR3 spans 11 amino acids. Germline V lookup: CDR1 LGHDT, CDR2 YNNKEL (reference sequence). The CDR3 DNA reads TGTGCCAGCAGCCTGACAAGTGAAGCTTTCTTT. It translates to CASSLTSEAFF.